A selection of T cell receptor beta chains follows, all from one sample in a study of OX40 agonist ivuxolimab in advanced cancers. The protocol was immunoSEQ multiplex PCR, while the TCRdb copy is restricted to in-frame clones and leaves out a portion. The sample has about 61,000 clones, roughly four fifths seen once. This specimen was CD4+ or CD8+ T cells sorted from blood, taken in a trial of the OX40 agonist ivuxolimab. Receptors were obtained from an adult with an advanced solid tumor such as melanoma, head and neck, liver or kidney cancer. The CDR3 runs from the conserved cysteine through the conserved F or W. A D gene is named only where the DNA matches it firmly. Only part of the rows carry a size: once, few, many, or a class if the clone is expanded.

j_call v_call d_call clone_size cdr3_nt cdr3_aa
TRBJ2-7 TRBV11-3 TRBD1 few TGTGCCAGCAATCAGGGGGACGACTACGAGCAGTACTTC CASNQGDDYEQYF
TRBJ2-7 TRBV7-9 - - TGTGCCAGCAGACAATCGGGCCCCTCGGGAGAGCAGTACTTC CASRQSGPSGEQYF
TRBJ2-7 TRBV27 TRBD2 once TGTGCCAGCAGTTTTTCGGATCTGGGACTAGCGGGTAGATTGGACGAGCAGTACTTC CASSFSDLGLAGRLDEQYF
TRBJ2-5 TRBV30 TRBD2 - TGTGCCTGGACCAAAGGACTAGCGGGGGGCCAAGAGACCCAGTACTTC CAWTKGLAGGQETQYF
TRBJ2-7 TRBV7-6 - few TGTGCCAGCAGCTTAGGGCAGGGATGGGTGGGCGAGCAGTACTTC CASSLGQGWVGEQYF
TRBJ2-7 TRBV5-1 - - TGCGCCAGCAGCTTGGCCGTTGGTCAATACGAGCAGTACTTC CASSLAVGQYEQYF
TRBJ2-4 TRBV5-6 TRBD1 - TGTGCCAGCAGCATGACAGGGATCATCAACATTCAGTACTTC CASSMTGIINIQYF
TRBJ1-1 TRBV6-5 TRBD1 - TGTGCCAGCAGTTTCCAGACAGGGCACACTGAAGCTTTCTTT CASSFQTGHTEAFF
TRBJ1-4 TRBV11-2 - - TGTGCCAGCAGCTTAATAAGGGGACGGACTAATGAAAAACTGTTTTTT CASSLIRGRTNEKLFF
TRBJ1-1 TRBV2 - - TGTGCCAGCAGTGAAGGGGCGGTATTGACTGAAGCTTTCTTT CASSEGAVLTEAFF
TRBJ2-3 TRBV5-1 - - TGCGCCAGCAGCTTGAGGGCGGGGGCGAGCACAGATACGCAGTATTTT CASSLRAGASTDTQYF
TRBJ2-3 TRBV7-3 - - TGTGCCAGCAGCTTAATCATATCCGCGGGTACGCAGTATTTT CASSLIISAGTQYF
TRBJ2-2 TRBV9 TRBD2 - TGTGCCAGCAGCGAGCGGGGGGCACGGAACACCGGGGAGCTGTTTTTT CASSERGARNTGELFF
TRBJ1-2 TRBV6-6 - - TGTGCCAGCAGTCCCCGGCAGGGTGATGGCTACACCTTC CASSPRQGDGYTF
TRBJ2-1 TRBV7-9 - - TGTGCCAGCAGCTTACGTCCGTGGCAGGGCGGCGATGAGCAGTTCTTC CASSLRPWQGGDEQFF
TRBJ2-7 TRBV7-9 - many TGTGCCAGCAGCTTAGCCCAGGGGCCCTACGAGCAGTACTTC CASSLAQGPYEQYF
TRBJ1-4 TRBV5-5 TRBD1 - TGTGCCAGCAGTTTTCGCCGGACAGGGCTAAATGAAAAACTGTTTTTT CASSFRRTGLNEKLFF
TRBJ2-1 TRBV7-2 TRBD2 - TGTGCCAGCAGCTTATCGGGGGGGCCCTACAATGAGCAGTTCTTC CASSLSGGPYNEQFF
TRBJ1-4 TRBV6-5 - once TGTGCCAGCAAGGCGACAGCGAGTGAAAAACTGTTTTTT CASKATASEKLFF
TRBJ2-3 TRBV18 - - TGTGCCAGCTCACCCCAACGGAGCACAGATACGCAGTATTTT CASSPQRSTDTQYF
TRBJ1-6 TRBV19 - - TGTGCCAGTGATTCATCCTTACGTGGTTCACCCCTCCACTTT CASDSSLRGSPLHF
TRBJ2-7 TRBV4-3 TRBD2 - TGCGCCAGCAGCCAAGATCGGGAGGGATTACAGTACTTC CASSQDREGLQYF
TRBJ2-5 TRBV4-3 - - TGCGCCAGCAGCCGAGTATTCACAGGGTTGGAGACCCAGTACTTC CASSRVFTGLETQYF
TRBJ2-6 TRBV30 - - TGTGCCTGGCTCACTACCGGGTCTGGGGCCAACGTCCTGACTTTC CAWLTTGSGANVLTF
TRBJ2-3 TRBV6-4 TRBD2 - TGTGCCAGCAGTTTTAGCGGGGGCACAGATACGCAGTATTTT CASSFSGGTDTQYF
TRBJ1-2 TRBV4-2 - - TGTGCCAGCAGCCAAGACCCTTTGGGGAGCTATGGCTACACCTTC CASSQDPLGSYGYTF
TRBJ2-3 TRBV10-3 - - TGTGCCATCAGTGAGGGCAGGGTGAGCACAGATACGCAGTATTTT CAISEGRVSTDTQYF
TRBJ2-3 TRBV28 - - TGTGCCAGCAGCATGGCAGCAGATACGCAGTATTTT CASSMAADTQYF
TRBJ1-6 TRBV5-4 - - TGTGCCAGCAGCTACCCCATTGGGGCGAATTCACCCCTCCACTTT CASSYPIGANSPLHF
TRBJ1-1 TRBV7-6 TRBD1 - TGTGCCAGCATGCGGGGACAGGCGAACACTGAAGCTTTCTTT CASMRGQANTEAFF
TRBJ1-1 TRBV7-9 - - TGTGCCAGCAGCCAGAGAAACACTGAAGCTTTCTTT CASSQRNTEAFF
TRBJ2-7 TRBV19 TRBD2 - TGTGCCAGTAGTATAGGAGGACTAGCGGGCTACGAGCAGTACTTC CASSIGGLAGYEQYF
TRBJ1-4 TRBV4-3 - few TGCGCCAGCAGCCAAGAGGGGCAGGGACTAAACGAACTGTTTTTT CASSQEGQGLNELFF
TRBJ2-3 TRBV9 - - TGTGCCAGCAGCGTAGGACGGGGATCCACAGATACGCAGTATTTT CASSVGRGSTDTQYF
TRBJ2-7 TRBV5-6 TRBD1 - TGTGCCAGCAGCTTGGCCGGTAGGGGGCTCGACTACGAGCAGTACTTC CASSLAGRGLDYEQYF
TRBJ1-5 TRBV4-3 - - TGCGCCAGCAGCCAAGATGAGGGGCAGCCCCAGCATTTT CASSQDEGQPQHF
TRBJ1-1 TRBV28 TRBD1 - TGTGCCAGCAGTTTACACCAACAGGGGCAAGCTTTCTTT CASSLHQQGQAFF
TRBJ2-5 TRBV5-4 - - TGTGCCAGCAGCTTGCAGGGGGGGGGAGAGACCCAGTACTTC CASSLQGGGETQYF
TRBJ2-7 TRBV19 TRBD1 few TGTGCCAGTACCGCGGACAGGGGGGGGTACGAGCAGTACTTC CASTADRGGYEQYF
TRBJ2-7 TRBV27 - - TGTGCCAGCAGTTTAAAGCGCCCCCAGGACTTCTACGAGCAGTACTTC CASSLKRPQDFYEQYF
TRBJ2-1 TRBV7-3 TRBD2 - TGTGCCAGCAGCCCATCGACGGGGGGATTTAATGAGCAGTTCTTC CASSPSTGGFNEQFF
TRBJ1-3 TRBV10-3 - few TGTGCCATTGGAGTACAGGCGAGCTCTGGAAACACCATATATTTT CAIGVQASSGNTIYF
TRBJ2-2 TRBV27 TRBD1 - TGTGCCAGCAGTAGGGACCCCACAGGGGGCTCGAACACCGGGGAACTGTTTTTT CASSRDPTGGSNTGELFF
TRBJ2-2 TRBV19 - - TGTGCCAGTAGTAAGGGGCAGGGGGGCGGGGAGCTGTTTTTT CASSKGQGGGELFF